This T cell receptor beta chain was profiled in a study of T-cell memory formation after mild COVID-19. The CDR3 contains 16 residues. Trimming took off 1 base at V and 4 bases at J, with 17 bases between the two ends. In germline, CDR1 is SGHNT, CDR2 YYREEE (reference sequence). The 5'RACE method, run with constant-segment primers, produced TCR alpha and TCR beta cDNA libraries (carrying sample barcodes and UMIs). A single record per CDR3 protein comes from TCRdb applying MiXCR to the 5' RACE reads. The table records more than 350,000 distinct CDR3 sequences, approximately 15% of them present only once.

The origin of this receptor is a man between 18 and 35 years old who had mild COVID-19 (a few samples of this study predate the infection). Cell type and time point are not known. The sequenced sample was PBMCs or a T cell subset sorted from them (not recorded which). The chain employs TRBV5-4 and TRBJ2-5; the D gene is possibly TRBD1 (5 bases). CDR3 amino acids: CASSLPGQAERETQYF. DNA of the CDR3: TGTGCCAGCAGCTTGCCAGGGCAGGCAGAGAGAGAGACCCAGTACTTC.